This is a list of T cell receptor beta chains from one sample in a study of T-cell memory formation after mild COVID-19. TCRdb independently ran MiXCR on the 5' RACE reads; one entry per CDR3 protein. The sample holds 540,000 or so distinct CDR3 sequences, approximately 20% seen once. Specimen: PBMCs or a T cell subset sorted from them (not recorded which). The origin of the receptors is an adult woman who had mild COVID-19 (a few samples of this study predate the infection). Cell type and time point are not known. The CDR3 runs from the conserved cysteine through the conserved F or W. D genes are given only for firm matches. Clone size appears in some rows only: once, few, many, or a class for an expanded clone.

J	size	V	D	DNA	CDR3
TRBJ1-1	NA	TRBV6-5	NA	TGTGCCAGCAGTTACCACTCGGGACGCTGGGCTCTTGAAGCTTTCTTT	CASSYHSGRWALEAFF
TRBJ1-6	few	TRBV30	TRBD1	TGTGCCTGGAGCCTCGACAGGGGAGGTAATTCACCCCTCCACTTT	CAWSLDRGGNSPLHF
TRBJ2-2	NA	TRBV7-9	NA	TGTGCCACCCGGGGGGACAGAAGAACGGGCGGGGAGCTGTTTTTT	CATRGDRRTGGELFF
TRBJ2-5	few	TRBV7-8	TRBD2	TGTGCCAGCGGGGGGGGGGAGACCCAGTACTTC	CASGGGETQYF
TRBJ2-2	NA	TRBV5-1	NA	TGCGCCAGCAGCTTGGAGGTATCCGGGGAGCTGTTTTTT	CASSLEVSGELFF
TRBJ2-1	few	TRBV5-1	TRBD2	TGCGCCAGCAGCTTGGTGACTAGCGCAGCCAATGAGCAGTTCTTC	CASSLVTSAANEQFF
TRBJ2-3	once	TRBV10-3	NA	TGTGCCATCAGTGGAAGGGGGACTTACACAGATACGCAGTATTTT	CAISGRGTYTDTQYF
TRBJ2-1	NA	TRBV15	TRBD2	TGTGCCACCAGCAGAGTTGGGCTAGCGGGCAGGGGTGAGCAGTTCTTC	CATSRVGLAGRGEQFF
TRBJ2-1	few	TRBV6-6	TRBD2	TGTGCCAGCAGGGGGACTAGCGGGGGGAATGAGCAGTTCTTC	CASRGTSGGNEQFF
TRBJ2-1	NA	TRBV7-6	NA	TGTGCCAGCAGCCCGGACGGAGCCTCCTACAATGAGCAGTTCTTC	CASSPDGASYNEQFF
TRBJ1-2	NA	TRBV12-3/TRBV12-4	TRBD1	TGTGCCAGCAGTTTAGCTGGGGGACAGGACGGGCGCTACACCTTC	CASSLAGGQDGRYTF
TRBJ2-7	few	TRBV7-2	NA	TGTGCCAGCAGCCCGGGACCACAGCTATACGAGCAGTACTTC	CASSPGPQLYEQYF
TRBJ1-1	few	TRBV7-9	NA	TGTGCCAGCAGCTTGGGACACCAGAACACTGAAGCTTTCTTT	CASSLGHQNTEAFF
TRBJ2-1	NA	TRBV4-3	TRBD2	TGCGCCAGCAGCCACGGACTAGCGGACTACAATGAGCAGTTCTTC	CASSHGLADYNEQFF
TRBJ1-2	few	TRBV25-1	NA	TGTGCCAGCAGTGCCCACCTTGTCTCCTTC	CASSAHLVSF
TRBJ2-1	few	TRBV6-6	NA	TGTGCCAGCAGTTACTCGACTGGACAGCTAAACAATGAGCAGTTCTTC	CASSYSTGQLNNEQFF
TRBJ1-1	few	TRBV12-3/TRBV12-4	TRBD1	TGTGCCAGCAAGGGGACAGGGGGCGCGGGGGTTGAAGCTTTCTTT	CASKGTGGAGVEAFF
TRBJ2-7	many	TRBV20-1	TRBD1	TGCAGTGGCCGGGACAGGCCTTACGAGCAGTACTTC	CSGRDRPYEQYF
TRBJ2-2	NA	TRBV4-1	TRBD2	TGCGCCAGCAGCCACCCCGCGGCTAGCGGGGGGGCGGCGAACACCGGGGAGCTGTTTTTT	CASSHPAASGGAANTGELFF
TRBJ1-5	NA	TRBV6-5	NA	TGTGCCAGCAAGGCAGGGGCCCGGGGTCAGCCCCAGCATTTT	CASKAGARGQPQHF
TRBJ2-1	many	TRBV12-3/TRBV12-4	NA	TGTGCCAGCAGTTTTGAGGGCAATGAGCAGTTCTTC	CASSFEGNEQFF
TRBJ2-7	NA	TRBV10-3	NA	TGTGCCATCAGTGAGTCCGCAGGGCTTTCCTACTACGAGCAGTACTTC	CAISESAGLSYYEQYF
TRBJ1-5	few	TRBV20-1	NA	TGCAGTGCTAGAGCAGGGAGCAGGCGCAATCAGCCCCAGCATTTT	CSARAGSRRNQPQHF
TRBJ2-1	NA	TRBV24-1	NA	TGTGCCACCAGTATAGGGGGGTCCTACAATGAGCAGTTCTTC	CATSIGGSYNEQFF
TRBJ2-7	NA	TRBV9	NA	TGTGCCAGCAGCGTAGGAGGGGGGCAGGGTAATCACGAGCAGTACTTC	CASSVGGGQGNHEQYF
TRBJ2-3	NA	TRBV7-2	TRBD2	TGTGCCAGCAGCTTAGGAATATTAGCGGGGGGGACAGATACGCAGTATTTT	CASSLGILAGGTDTQYF
TRBJ1-6	NA	TRBV12-3/TRBV12-4	TRBD1	TGTGCCAGCAGGGGGGACAGGGAAAATTCACCCCTCCACTTT	CASRGDRENSPLHF
TRBJ2-3	few	TRBV7-9	NA	TGTGCCAGCAGCCCCCGGCCTAGCGATAGCACAGATACGCAGTATTTT	CASSPRPSDSTDTQYF
TRBJ1-6	few	TRBV20-1	TRBD1	TGCAGTGCAAGGGACAGGGATAATTCACCCCTCCACTTT	CSARDRDNSPLHF
TRBJ1-5	once	TRBV20-1	TRBD1	TGCAGTGCTTTTCAGGGGGCGGGGGGCAATCAGCCCCAGCATTTT	CSAFQGAGGNQPQHF
TRBJ2-5	NA	TRBV9	NA	TGTGCCAGCAGCGTAGAGGGGGGGGCTTGGGAGACCCAGTACTTC	CASSVEGGAWETQYF
TRBJ2-5	many	TRBV7-9	NA	TGTGCCAGCAGCTTAGCGTGGGCAGAGCTCCAAGAGACCCAGTACTTC	CASSLAWAELQETQYF
TRBJ1-1	NA	TRBV6-5	TRBD1	TGTGCCAGCAGTGACCGGACAGGAGGGAACACTGAAGCTTTCTTT	CASSDRTGGNTEAFF
TRBJ2-1	NA	TRBV12-3/TRBV12-4	TRBD1	TGTGCCAGCAGCCCTGGGGGACAGCACAATGAGCAGTTCTTC	CASSPGGQHNEQFF
TRBJ1-1	NA	TRBV4-1	NA	TGCGCCAGCAGCCAAGTGGAACTGCTGAACACTGAAGCTTTCTTT	CASSQVELLNTEAFF
TRBJ2-7	NA	TRBV7-8	NA	TGTGCCAGCAGCTTAGGGTTCGCGCCCTACGAGCAGTACTTC	CASSLGFAPYEQYF
TRBJ2-3	few	TRBV6-6	TRBD2	TGTGCCAGCCTTAGCGGGGACCGCACAGATACGCAGTATTTT	CASLSGDRTDTQYF
TRBJ2-2	many	TRBV6-5	NA	TGTGCCAGCAGTCCTAACGGCCAGGGAACCGGGGAGCTGTTTTTT	CASSPNGQGTGELFF
TRBJ2-3	NA	TRBV5-1	NA	TGCGCCAGCAGCGGGGGGGCGGGCGATACGCAGTATTTT	CASSGGAGDTQYF
TRBJ2-3	NA	TRBV12-3/TRBV12-4	NA	TGTGCCAGCAGTAATAGGGCAGATACGCAGTATTTT	CASSNRADTQYF
TRBJ2-2	NA	TRBV6-1	NA	TGTGCCAGCAGTGGGGGCCCTCTGGGCGGGGAGCTGTTTTTT	CASSGGPLGGELFF
TRBJ1-5	NA	TRBV10-2	TRBD1	TGCGCCAGCAGTGAGCGGGCAGGGGGAATGAGCAATCAGCCCCAGCATTTT	CASSERAGGMSNQPQHF
TRBJ1-5	few	TRBV7-8	TRBD1	TGTGCCAGCAGCAACGGGACAGGGGCTTATCAGCCCCAGCATTTT	CASSNGTGAYQPQHF
TRBJ2-2	many	TRBV5-1	NA	TGCGCCAGCAGCCCAGGAATGAACACCGGGGAGCTGTTTTTT	CASSPGMNTGELFF
TRBJ2-3	NA	TRBV12-3/TRBV12-4	NA	TGTGCCAGCAGCCGGAGTCCAGGGGCGTCAGATACGCAGTATTTT	CASSRSPGASDTQYF
TRBJ2-7	many	TRBV6-6	TRBD1	TGTGCCAGCAGCGGGACAGCCTACGAGCAGTACTTC	CASSGTAYEQYF
TRBJ2-1	few	TRBV24-1	TRBD2	TGTGCCACCAGTGAGGGCGGGAGCTCCTACAATGAGCAGTTCTTC	CATSEGGSSYNEQFF
TRBJ2-7	NA	TRBV6-1	NA	TGTGCCAGCAGCAACGGTATCCGGGGCGACGAGCAGTACTTC	CASSNGIRGDEQYF
TRBJ1-6	many	TRBV12-3/TRBV12-4	NA	TGTGCCAGCAGCTCCGGGGGGAACAATAATTCACCCCTCCACTTT	CASSSGGNNNSPLHF
TRBJ2-1	few	TRBV20-1	NA	TGCAGTGCCCCTTTGCGGGGCCTCTACAATGAGCAGTTCTTC	CSAPLRGLYNEQFF